The sequence of this T cell receptor (beta chain) was determined in a study of blood T cell repertoires in COVID-19. Overall study: T cells, B-cell-depleted T cells, or PBMCs provided the cDNA or gDNA that served as material.

Germline V gene data show CDR1 as SGHKS and CDR2 as YYEKEE (reference sequence). Trimming shortened V by 3 bases and J by 0 bases, and 6 bases separated the two germline ends. CDR3 size: 14 residues. Original processing notes: Reference gene primers were amplified, and this amplification served to estimate nucleated cell counts. Repertoires were generated with immunoSEQ multiplex PCR, while TCRdb's copy carries only in-frame clones and drops some. V, J and clone size are those of that table, while D and trimming were read from the DNA. The table includes more than 200,000 clones, over 70% detected once.

The rearrangement links TRBV5-5 to TRBJ1-4; D is unclear. The TCR was taken from a middle-aged man with acute or convalescent COVID-19. Sequencing was carried out using peripheral blood. CDR3 coding DNA: TGTGCCAGCAGCTCCTATACAACTAATGAAAAACTGTTTTTT. Translated: CASSSYTTNEKLFF.